Following are 8 T cell receptor beta chains from one sample sequenced in a study of blood T cell repertoires in COVID-19. The assay was immunoSEQ multiplex PCR, and TCRdb's table has in-frame clones only and misses some. The sample holds 83,000 or so clones; around 79% are singletons and the top ten take roughly 10%. The specimen sequenced was peripheral blood. All receptors come from a woman of 80 years or more with acute or convalescent COVID-19.

This chain uses TRBV28 with TRBJ1-6; a weak D match, TRBD1 (6 bases). V gave up 2 bases and J gave up 10 bases, with 24 bases separating them. The CDR3 is 18 residues long. Germline CDR1 and CDR2: MDHEN and SYDVKM. This CDR3 reads CASSLARQTGWIRSPLHF. The CDR3 DNA reads as TGTGCCAGCAGTTTAGCCCGCCAAACAGGGTGGATAAGGTCACCCCTCCACTTT.

This clone was counted only a few times. One end of the junction is discordant with germline, which a read error may explain. This chain links TRBV6-2 or TRBV6-3 with TRBJ2-2, with TRBD2 as a possible D gene (5 bases). The germline V gene has CDR1 MNHEY and CDR2 SVGEGT. The CDR3 is 15 amino acids. CDR3: CASSYMQCEHRGAVF. For the CDR3, the DNA is TGTGCCAGCAGTTACATGCAGTGCGAACACCGGGGAGCTGTTTTT.

The chain combines TRBV5-8 with TRBJ2-3; 10 bases fit TRBD2. J gave up 2 bases and V 4 bases, and 7 bases lay outside the gene matches. Per the germline V gene, CDR1 is SGHTS and CDR2 is YDEGEE. The CDR3 contains 16 residues. The CDR3 DNA reads as TGTGCCAGCAGCATAAAGCGGGGGGGATCCACAGATACGCAGTATTTT. Protein sequence: CASSIKRGGSTDTQYF.

This sequence joins TRBV7-9 and TRBJ1-2; 8 bases map to TRBD1. Germline trimming cut 7 bases from V and 7 bases from J; bases unmatched to any gene: 11. The CDR3 has 14 residues. Germline loops: CDR1 SEHNR, CDR2 FQNEAQ (reference sequence). The CDR3 DNA sequence: TGTGCCAGCACCCTATTATTAGACAGGGGTGGCTACACCTTC. As protein: CASTLLLDRGGYTF.

V usage is TRBV30 and J usage is TRBJ1-5, with D possibly matching TRBD1 (6 bases). Per the germline V gene, CDR1 is GTSNPN and CDR2 is SVGIG (reference sequence). Trimming removed 5 bases from V and 6 bases from J, with 14 bases in between. The CDR3 is 13 residues long. The CDR3 nucleotides are TGTGCCTGGTCGGGGACATCTCGTCAGCCCCAGCATTTT. As protein: CAWSGTSRQPQHF.

The V gene is TRBV28, the J gene TRBJ1-4; TRBD1 aligns across 8 bases. This CDR3 spans 13 amino acids. With 6 bases clipped from V and 7 bases from J, the junction kept 4 bases outside the gene matches. Germline V lookup: CDR1 MDHEN, CDR2 SYDVKM. The CDR3 is CASRRQGAEKLFF. For the CDR3, the DNA is TGTGCCAGCAGACGCCAGGGGGCTGAAAAACTGTTTTTT.

The rearrangement links TRBV6-5 to TRBJ2-3; TRBD1 agrees at 7 bases. This CDR3 has 13 amino acids. Unmatched junction bases numbered 3, after V lost 6 bases and J lost 3 bases. CDR1 and CDR2 from the germline V gene are MNHEY and SVGAGI. CDR3 bases: TGTGCCAGCAGAGAGGGGGCAACAGATACGCAGTATTTT. This sequence encodes CASREGATDTQYF.

The chain carries TRBV29-1 and TRBJ2-5, with TRBD2 matching 11 bases. The J segment lost 5 bases and the V segment lost 3 bases, leaving 8 bases of the junction unmatched. The CDR3 is made up of 15 amino acids. Germline V gene lookup returns CDR1 SQVTM and CDR2 ANQGSEA. The CDR3 bases are TGCAGCGTTGATTCCCTAGCGGGAGGAGGGGAGACCCAGTACTTC. As protein: CSVDSLAGGGETQYF.